This T cell receptor (beta chain) comes out of a study of shared clonotypes between healthy human individuals. General study results and limits: Non-shared clonotypes displayed generation probabilities falling below those of clonotypes present in all four donors.

Naive CD45RA+ and memory CD45RA-negative subsets were split from CD4+ cells. In the case of this clone: Antigen specificity is unknown.

Germline CDR1 and CDR2: LNHDA and SQIVND (reference sequence). Losses at the gene ends were 4 bases for V and 7 bases for J; bases not matched to a gene: 9. CDR3 size: 16 residues. Repertoires were generated with immunoSEQ multiplex PCR, while TCRdb's copy carries only in-frame clones and drops some. This sample yields a few hundred thousand clones, of which 95% to 98% are seen a single time; less than 0.065% belongs to the top ten. The genes are TRBV19 and TRBJ2-7; TRBD2 matches at 14 bases. The TCR sequence derives from a woman aged 30 to 39 in good health. Input material: naive CD4+ T cells sorted from blood. Subset given: CD45RA+ positively selected. As DNA, the CDR3 is TGTGCCAGTAGTAGCTCGGGACTAGCGGGAGTGGATGAGCAGTACTTC. Its translation is CASSSSGLAGVDEQYF.